Below are 29 T cell receptor beta chains sequenced from a single sample in a study of blood T cell repertoires in COVID-19. The data were produced by immunoSEQ multiplex PCR, yet TCRdb's version contains in-frame clones alone and is incomplete. The sample contains 30,000 to 35,000 clones, approximately 91% of which appear only once. The sample comprised peripheral blood. These receptors originate from a man in his 60s with COVID-19, enrolled during active disease.

The chain uses TRBV5-1 and TRBJ1-1; weak D call: TRBD1 (5 bases). The CDR3 has 13 residues. Per germline, CDR1 SGHRS and CDR2 YFSETQ. V was trimmed by 3 bases and J by 4 bases, leaving 10 bases between them. The CDR3 loop reads CASSSGVSTEAFF. The CDR3 bases are TGCGCCAGCAGCTCGGGGGTGAGCACTGAAGCTTTCTTT.

This rearrangement joins TRBV28 to TRBJ2-7, with 12 bases that match TRBD2. V dropped 5 bases and J dropped 3; count of bases not matched to a gene: 11. Germline V gene sequence: CDR1 MDHEN, CDR2 SYDVKM. The CDR3 extends over 17 amino acids. Written as DNA, the CDR3 is TGTGCCAGCAGTGTACTAGCGGGAGGCCCCCAAGACTACGAGCAGTACTTC. This codes for CASSVLAGGPQDYEQYF.

The rearrangement links TRBV15 to TRBJ1-6; tentatively, D is TRBD1 (6 bases). The V gene lost 5 bases and the J gene lost 10 bases, with 18 bases spanning the gap. CDR1 and CDR2 (germline): LNHNV, YYDKDF (reference sequence). CDR3 length: 15 amino acids. Written as DNA, the CDR3 is TGTGCCACCAGCGGGGGGGGCCGTGTGAGCTCACCCCTCCACTTT. Encoded protein: CATSGGGRVSSPLHF.

The chain combines TRBV9 with TRBJ2-2, with D possibly being TRBD2 (6 bases). CDR3 size: 16 residues. Per germline, CDR1 SGDLS and CDR2 YYNGEE. Trimming removed 0 bases at V and 5 bases at J, with 14 bases between. The CDR3: CASSVGVGGYTGELFF. For the CDR3, the DNA is TGTGCCAGCAGCGTAGGGGTAGGAGGGTATACCGGGGAGCTGTTTTTT.

The CDR3 region has the DNA TGTGCCAGCAGTTTATTTCCCGGGACAGGGGGTGGGACTGAAGCTTTCTTT. Translation: CASSLFPGTGGGTEAFF. The chain employs TRBV27 and TRBJ1-1; 11 bases are shared with TRBD1. The CDR3 totals 17 residues. The germline CDR1 and CDR2 sequences are MNHEY and SMNVEV (reference sequence). V lost 1 base and J lost 5; bases outside the gene matches: 9.

The genes are TRBV28 and TRBJ1-6; D is unclear. V was shortened by 7 bases and J by 0 bases, with 16 bases between the two germline ends. The CDR3 totals 17 residues. CDR1 is MDHEN, CDR2 SYDVKM, per germline. The CDR3 is CASTPPRRSSYNSPLHF. The CDR3 region has the DNA TGTGCCAGCACTCCCCCTCGCCGGAGCTCCTATAATTCACCCCTCCACTTT.

This chain connects TRBV30 to TRBJ2-3; TRBD1 agrees at 9 bases. The trim removed 1 base at V and 12 bases at J, leaving 2 bases unmatched. CDR3 length: 11 residues. Germline V lookup: CDR1 GTSNPN, CDR2 SVGIG (reference sequence). CDR3 residues: CAWSEGQGQYF. The CDR3 coding sequence is TGTGCCTGGAGTGAGGGACAGGGTCAGTATTTT.

V gene TRBV5-1 combines with J gene TRBJ2-1, with 12 bases that match TRBD2. V lost 3 bases and J lost 7; bases outside the gene matches: 11. CDR3 size: 17 residues. Germline CDR1 is SGHRS and CDR2 is YFSETQ. The CDR3 region has the DNA TGCGCCAGCAGCTCCGCCGGGACTAGCGGGTTTAGGAATGAGCAGTTCTTC. Its translation: CASSSAGTSGFRNEQFF.

The chain combines TRBV27 with TRBJ2-2; D is perhaps TRBD2 (5 bases). The CDR3 consists of 15 residues. Germline assignment: CDR1 MNHEY and CDR2 SMNVEV (reference sequence). V lost 2 bases and J lost 0, with 7 bases in between. CDR3 amino acids: CASSLGSANTGELFF. In DNA, the CDR3 is TGTGCCAGCAGTTTAGGTAGCGCGAACACCGGGGAGCTGTTTTTT.

The CDR3 DNA reads TGTGCCAGCTCACCAGTAGAGACGACACCCCAGTATTTT. This translates into CASSPVETTPQYF. J is TRBJ2-3 and V is TRBV18; no definite D call. Germline lookup yields CDR1 KGHSH and CDR2 LQKENI. Trimming cost V 2 bases and J 12 bases, with 15 bases left between them. The CDR3 has 13 residues.

The chain joins TRBV5-8 to TRBJ2-5, with 7 positions matching TRBD2. With 4 bases clipped from V and 4 bases from J, the junction kept 10 bases outside the gene matches. The germline gives CDR1 SGHTS, CDR2 YDEGEE. This CDR3 is 15 amino acids long. CDR3 region: CASSPETLAAETQYF. The CDR3 DNA sequence: TGTGCCAGCAGCCCAGAAACCCTAGCGGCAGAGACCCAGTACTTC.

This chain uses TRBV19 with TRBJ1-5; 9 nucleotides line up with TRBD1. The CDR3 loop spans 16 amino acids. V dropped 5 bases and J dropped 2; count of bases not matched to a gene: 7. Germline CDR1 reads LNHDA; CDR2 reads SQIVND (reference sequence). CDR3 residues: CASSGTWDRGNQPQHF. The CDR3 DNA follows: TGTGCCAGTAGTGGGACCTGGGACAGGGGCAATCAGCCCCAGCATTTT.

The gene calls are TRBV28 and TRBJ1-5, with D perhaps TRBD1 (5 bases). Trimming left V 4 bases short and J 2 bases short, with 9 bases between. CDR3 size: 14 residues. Germline CDR1 reads MDHEN; CDR2 reads SYDVKM. CDR3 nucleotides: TGTGCCAGCAGTTCAAGGGGTGGCAATCAGCCCCAGCATTTT. Translating gives CASSSRGGNQPQHF.

V is TRBV19 and J is TRBJ2-2; no clear D. The CDR3 has 16 amino acids. The germline V and J ends were trimmed by 0 bases and 0 bases, with 8 bases remaining between them. Germline CDR1 is LNHDA and CDR2 is SQIVND (reference sequence). CDR3 amino acids: CASSIDRLANTGELFF. The CDR3 DNA reads as TGTGCCAGTAGTATAGACCGACTCGCGAACACCGGGGAGCTGTTTTTT.

CDR3 coding DNA: TGTGCCAGCAGCGTCGACAGGGGGCGAAACTATGGCTACACCTTC. This sequence encodes CASSVDRGRNYGYTF. The chain links TRBV7-2 to TRBJ1-2; 10 nucleotides align to TRBD1. The CDR3 has 15 residues. CDR1 SGHTA and CDR2 FQGNSA come from the germline V gene. V shed 5 bases and J 2 bases; nucleotides not matched to a gene: 5. The variable domain in full, completed from reference TRBV7-2 and TRBJ1-2, reads GAGVSQSPSNKVTEKGKDVELRCDPISGHTALYWYRQSLGQGLEFLIYFQGNSAPDKSGLPSDRFSAERTGGSVSTLTIQRTQQEDSAVYLCASSVDRGRNYGYTFGSGTRLTVV.

The genes are TRBV19 and TRBJ2-2, with D possibly matching TRBD1 (6 bases). Germline CDR1 is LNHDA and CDR2 is SQIVND (reference sequence). The CDR3 consists of 15 residues. The V and J ends lost 8 bases and 3 bases respectively, with 16 bases between them. CDR3 DNA sequence: TGTGCCAGTCAAACAGGGACGGGTTACACCGGGGAGCTGTTTTTT. Its protein product is CASQTGTGYTGELFF. Together with reference TRBV19 and TRBJ2-2, the CDR3 gives the full variable domain: DGGITQSPKYLFRKEGQNVTLSCEQNLNHDAMYWYRQDPGQGLRLIYYSQIVNDFQKGDIAEGYSVSREKKESFPLTVTSAQKNPTAFYLCASQTGTGYTGELFFGEGSRLTVL.

The V call is TRBV10-3, the J call TRBJ2-5; tentative D call: TRBD2 (6 bases). Germline CDR1 reads ENHRY; CDR2 reads SYGVKD. The germline V and J ends were trimmed by 0 bases and 1 base, with 9 bases remaining between them. The CDR3 totals 15 residues. CDR3 DNA sequence: TGTGCCATCAGTGAGTCGAATAGCGGCCAAGAGACCCAGTACTTC. Translating it yields CAISESNSGQETQYF.

This clone was counted once. The chain uses TRBV28 and TRBJ2-1; a weak D match, TRBD2 (5 bases). Germline V gives CDR1 MDHEN, CDR2 SYDVKM. Between the trimmed V and J ends, which lost 6 bases and 3 bases, there was a span of 9 bases. The CDR3 spans 13 residues. The CDR3 DNA sequence: TGTGCCAGCAGGGGAGACAACTACAATGAGCAGTTCTTC. It is translated as CASRGDNYNEQFF.

The chain recombines TRBV30 with TRBJ2-3, with 7 bases aligning to TRBD2. CDR3 length: 12 amino acids. Looked up from germline, CDR1 is GTSNPN and CDR2 is SVGIG (reference sequence). With 2 bases clipped from V and 6 bases from J, the junction kept 2 bases outside the gene matches. CDR3 sequence: CAWSRLADTQYF. CDR3 nucleotide sequence: TGTGCCTGGAGTCGACTAGCCGATACGCAGTATTTT. Variable domain in full (rest from reference TRBV30 and TRBJ2-3): SQTIHQWPATLVQPVGSPLSLECTVEGTSNPNLYWYRQAAGRGLQLLFYSVGIGQISSEVPQNLSASRPQDRQFILSSKKLLLSDSGFYLCAWSRLADTQYFGPGTRLTVL.

This clone has just one count. The J gene is TRBJ2-4, the V gene TRBV5-1; 9 bases agree with TRBD1. The ends lost 4 bases at V and 9 bases at J; junction bases unmatched: 8. CDR3 length: 14 residues. Germline CDR1 is SGHRS and CDR2 is YFSETQ. CDR3 in amino acids: CASSPGTGLGIQYF. The CDR3 DNA follows: TGCGCCAGCAGCCCGGGGACAGGGCTAGGCATTCAGTACTTC.

This clone was seen more than once but under ten times. The chain joins TRBV12-5 to TRBJ2-7; 10 bases are a match to TRBD1. Germline trimming cut 7 bases from V and 4 bases from J; bases unmatched to any gene: 7. Looked up from germline, CDR1 is LGHNT and CDR2 is FRNRAP. The CDR3 extends over 14 amino acids. The CDR3 loop reads CASARTGGLYEQYF. In DNA, the CDR3 is TGTGCTAGTGCCCGGACAGGGGGGTTATACGAGCAGTACTTC.

The chain joins TRBV5-1 to TRBJ2-7; 8 positions match TRBD1. The germline CDR1 and CDR2 sequences are SGHRS and YFSETQ. The CDR3 loop spans 14 amino acids. The ends lost 3 bases at V and 5 bases at J; junction bases unmatched: 7. The CDR3 loop is CASSSRGLRDEQYF. The CDR3 DNA reads as TGCGCCAGCAGCTCCAGGGGGCTTAGAGACGAGCAGTACTTC.

The chain joins TRBV14 to TRBJ1-6, with 7 positions matching TRBD1. V trimming: 4 bases; J trimming: 7 bases; junction bases outside the gene matches: 7. Per the germline V gene, CDR1 is SGHDN and CDR2 is FVKESK. This CDR3 comprises 15 residues. The chain's CDR3 is CASSLLGTANSPLHF. The CDR3, as DNA: TGTGCCAGCAGCCTGCTTGGGACAGCAAATTCACCCCTCCACTTT. Together with reference TRBV14 and TRBJ1-6, the CDR3 gives the full variable domain: EAGVTQFPSHSVIEKGQTVTLRCDPISGHDNLYWYRRVMGKEIKFLLHFVKESKQDESGMPNNRFLAERTGGTYSTLKVQPAELEDSGVYFCASSLLGTANSPLHFGNGTRLTVT.

The rearrangement uses TRBV5-6 and TRBJ2-5; 9 bases are a match to TRBD2. With V trimmed by 0 bases and J by 5 bases, 11 bases remained unmatched. CDR1 SGHDT and CDR2 YYEEEE come from the germline V gene. This CDR3 is 17 amino acids long. The CDR3 protein is CASSLVAGGPGRETQYF. CDR3 sequence (DNA): TGTGCCAGCAGCTTGGTGGCGGGAGGGCCGGGGAGGGAGACCCAGTACTTC.

The chain employs TRBV18 and TRBJ1-1; 9 positions agree with TRBD1. V shed 1 base, J shed 1 base, and the junction held 10 bases outside the gene matches. This CDR3 is 18 amino acids long. Germline V gene sequence: CDR1 KGHSH, CDR2 LQKENI. CDR3 amino acids: CASSPLGTGSPENTEAFF. The DNA for the CDR3 is TGTGCCAGCTCACCACTTGGGACAGGGTCTCCAGAGAACACTGAAGCTTTCTTT.

V is TRBV2 and J is TRBJ2-2; unclear D gene. CDR1 is SNHLY, CDR2 FYNNEI, per germline. This CDR3 has 12 residues. V lost 7 bases and J lost 6, with 9 bases in between. The CDR3 reads CASTVAAGELFF. In nucleotides, the CDR3 is TGTGCCAGCACCGTAGCAGCCGGGGAGCTGTTTTTT.

The J gene is TRBJ1-1, the V gene TRBV18; possibly TRBD1 for D (6 bases). Trimming shortened V by 5 bases and J by 4 bases, and 17 bases separated the two germline ends. The CDR3 is made up of 15 amino acids. The germline CDR1 and CDR2 sequences are KGHSH and LQKENI. The CDR3 nucleotides read TGTGCCAGCTCAGTCTCGGAAGGGACAATCACTGAAGCTTTCTTT. This sequence encodes CASSVSEGTITEAFF.

The V call is TRBV4-1, the J call TRBJ2-1; 7 nucleotides agree with TRBD2. The CDR3 covers 16 residues. V shed 1 base, J shed 4 bases, and the junction held 7 bases outside the gene matches. Germline assignment: CDR1 MGHRA and CDR2 YSYEKL. The CDR3 coding sequence is TGCGCCAGCAGCCAAGGGACCGGGAGGATTTACAATGAGCAGTTCTTC. As protein: CASSQGTGRIYNEQFF.

V usage is TRBV10-2 and J usage is TRBJ1-6; no reliable D call. Deletions cut 7 bases from V and 5 bases from J, with 9 bases between. Germline V lookup: CDR1 WSHSY, CDR2 SAAADI. This CDR3 region has 13 residues. The CDR3 here is CASTPRNNSPLHF. The CDR3 coding sequence is TGCGCCAGCACTCCGAGAAATAATTCACCCCTCCACTTT.